This TCR beta chain was documented in a study of shared clonotypes between healthy human individuals. Only CD45RO-negative cells positively selected for CCR7 counted as naive CD8 cells, so terminally differentiated effector memory CD45RA+ cells were excluded. This clone was found once. The DNA input per sorted-subset replicate PCR was about 220 ng, corresponding to some 30,000 T cell genomes. Sequencing used immunoSEQ multiplex PCR; TCRdb keeps in-frame clones, though not all of them. This sample has under 2,000,000 clones, with just under 95% found just once. Unmatched junction bases numbered 9, after V lost 5 bases and J lost 0 bases. The germline V gene encodes CDR1 SGHVS and CDR2 FNYEAQ. The CDR3 consists of 18 residues.

The TCR comes from a man younger than 35 in good health. The sequencing input was naive CD8+ T cells sorted from blood. The genes are TRBV7-6 and TRBJ2-2, with 10 bases matching TRBD2. The CDR3, as DNA: TGTGCCAGCAGCCTACTCCTAGCGGGAGCGACGAACACCGGGGAGCTGTTTTTT. Translation: CASSLLLAGATNTGELFF.